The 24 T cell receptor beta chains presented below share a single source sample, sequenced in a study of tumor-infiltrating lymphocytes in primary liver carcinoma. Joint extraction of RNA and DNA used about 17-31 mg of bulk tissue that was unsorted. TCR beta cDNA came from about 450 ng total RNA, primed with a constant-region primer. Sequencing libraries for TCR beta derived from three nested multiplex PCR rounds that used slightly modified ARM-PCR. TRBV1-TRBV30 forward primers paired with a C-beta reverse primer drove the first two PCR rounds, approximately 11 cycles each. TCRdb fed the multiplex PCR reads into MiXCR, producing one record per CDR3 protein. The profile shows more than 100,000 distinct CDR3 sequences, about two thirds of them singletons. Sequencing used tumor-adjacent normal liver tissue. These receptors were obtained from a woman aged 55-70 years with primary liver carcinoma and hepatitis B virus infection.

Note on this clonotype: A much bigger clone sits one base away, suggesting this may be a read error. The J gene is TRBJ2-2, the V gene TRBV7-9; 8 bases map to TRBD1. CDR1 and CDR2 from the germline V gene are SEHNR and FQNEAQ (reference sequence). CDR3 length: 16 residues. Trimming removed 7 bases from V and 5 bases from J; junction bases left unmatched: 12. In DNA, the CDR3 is TGTGCCAGCAATCAGGGGGCTCTCGTTGAAACCGGGGAGCTGTTTTTT. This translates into CASNQGALVETGELFF.

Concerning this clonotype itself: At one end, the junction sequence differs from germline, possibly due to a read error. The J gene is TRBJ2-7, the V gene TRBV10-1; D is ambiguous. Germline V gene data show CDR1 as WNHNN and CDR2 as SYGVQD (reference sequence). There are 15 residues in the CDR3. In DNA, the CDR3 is TGCACCAGCAGTGCGTCTCAGAGAAGAGGCTACGAGCAGAACTTC. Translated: CTSSASQRRGYEQNF.

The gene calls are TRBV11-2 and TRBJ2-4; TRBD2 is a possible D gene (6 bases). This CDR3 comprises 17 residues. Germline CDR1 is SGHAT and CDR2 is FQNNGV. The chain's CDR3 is CVNSPGRLLNRRDIQYF. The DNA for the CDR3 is TGTGTCAACAGCCCAGGCAGGCTACTAAACAGGAGGGACATTCAGTACTTC.

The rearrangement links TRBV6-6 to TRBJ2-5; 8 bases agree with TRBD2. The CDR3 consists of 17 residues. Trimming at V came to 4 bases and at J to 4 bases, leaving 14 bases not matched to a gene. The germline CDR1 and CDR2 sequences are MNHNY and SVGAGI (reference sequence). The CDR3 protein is CASSSPVGAGVVETQYF. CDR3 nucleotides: TGTGCCAGCAGTTCCCCCGTCGGAGCGGGAGTGGTAGAGACCCAGTACTTC.

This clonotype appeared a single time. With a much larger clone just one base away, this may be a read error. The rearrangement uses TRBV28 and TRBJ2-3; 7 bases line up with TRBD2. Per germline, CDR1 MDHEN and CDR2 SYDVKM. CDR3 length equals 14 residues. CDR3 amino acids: CASSRGGSIDTQYF. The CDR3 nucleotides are TGTGCCAGCTCCCGCGGGGGAAGCATAGATACGCAGTATTTT.

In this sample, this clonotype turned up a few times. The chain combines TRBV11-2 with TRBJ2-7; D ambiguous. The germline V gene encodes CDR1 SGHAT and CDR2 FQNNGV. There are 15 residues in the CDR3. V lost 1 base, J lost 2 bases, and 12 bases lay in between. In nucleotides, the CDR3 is TGTGCCAGCAGCTTAGTTAGGCACCACACCTACGAGCAGTACTTC. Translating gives CASSLVRHHTYEQYF.

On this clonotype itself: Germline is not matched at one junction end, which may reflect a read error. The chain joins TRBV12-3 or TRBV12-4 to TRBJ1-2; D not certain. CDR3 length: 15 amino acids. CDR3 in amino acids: CASSTNRGRVPGYIF. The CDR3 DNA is TGTGCCAGCAGCACTAACAGAGGAAGAGTACCTGGCTACATCTTC.

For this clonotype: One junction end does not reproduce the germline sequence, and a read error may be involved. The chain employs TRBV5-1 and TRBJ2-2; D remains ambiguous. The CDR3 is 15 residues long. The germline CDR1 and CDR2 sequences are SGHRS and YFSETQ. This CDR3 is CANSLGRVYTGELFF. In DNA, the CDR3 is TGCGCCAACAGCTTGGGTAGGGTATACACCGGGGAGCTGTTTTTT.

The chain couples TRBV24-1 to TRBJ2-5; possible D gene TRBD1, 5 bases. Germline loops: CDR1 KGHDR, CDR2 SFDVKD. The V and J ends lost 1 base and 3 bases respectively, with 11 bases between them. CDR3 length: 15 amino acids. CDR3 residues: CATSDFGQGKETQYF. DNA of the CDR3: TGTGCCACCAGTGATTTTGGGCAGGGTAAAGAGACCCAGTACTTC.

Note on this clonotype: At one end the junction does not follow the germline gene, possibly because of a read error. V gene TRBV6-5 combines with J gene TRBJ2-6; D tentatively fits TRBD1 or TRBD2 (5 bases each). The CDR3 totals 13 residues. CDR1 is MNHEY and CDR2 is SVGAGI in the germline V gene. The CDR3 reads CAAGTSGANVLTF. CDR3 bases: TGTGCCGCAGGGACCTCTGGGGCCAACGTCCTGACCTTC.

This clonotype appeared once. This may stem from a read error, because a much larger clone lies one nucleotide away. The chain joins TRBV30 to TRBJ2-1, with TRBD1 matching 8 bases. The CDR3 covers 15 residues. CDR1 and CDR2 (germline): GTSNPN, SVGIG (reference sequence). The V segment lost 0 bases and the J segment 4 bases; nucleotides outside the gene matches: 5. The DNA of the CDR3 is TGTGCCTGGAGTGTGTGGGGGACAGGATACAATGAGCAGTTCTTC. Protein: CAWSVWGTGYNEQFF.

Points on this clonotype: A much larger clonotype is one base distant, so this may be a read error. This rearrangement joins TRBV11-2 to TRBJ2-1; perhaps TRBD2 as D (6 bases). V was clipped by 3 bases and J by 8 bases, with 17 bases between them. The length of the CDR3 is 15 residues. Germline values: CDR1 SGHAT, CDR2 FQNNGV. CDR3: CASSFFGGVRDEQFF. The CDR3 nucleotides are TGTGCCAGCAGCTTTTTTGGAGGGGTTAGGGATGAGCAGTTCTTC.

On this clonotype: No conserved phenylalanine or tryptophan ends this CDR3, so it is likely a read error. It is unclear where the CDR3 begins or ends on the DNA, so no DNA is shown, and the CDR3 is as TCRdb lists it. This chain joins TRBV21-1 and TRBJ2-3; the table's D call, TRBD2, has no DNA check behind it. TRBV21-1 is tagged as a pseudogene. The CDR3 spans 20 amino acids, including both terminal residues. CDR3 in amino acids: CASSNPPGILAGGPGDTQYY.

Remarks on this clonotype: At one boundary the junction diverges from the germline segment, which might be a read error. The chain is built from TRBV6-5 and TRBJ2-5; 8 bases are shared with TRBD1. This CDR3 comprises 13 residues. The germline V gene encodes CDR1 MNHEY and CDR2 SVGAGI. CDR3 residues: CASSALDRETKYF. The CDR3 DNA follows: TGTGCCAGCAGTGCTTTGGACAGGGAGACCAAGTACTTC.

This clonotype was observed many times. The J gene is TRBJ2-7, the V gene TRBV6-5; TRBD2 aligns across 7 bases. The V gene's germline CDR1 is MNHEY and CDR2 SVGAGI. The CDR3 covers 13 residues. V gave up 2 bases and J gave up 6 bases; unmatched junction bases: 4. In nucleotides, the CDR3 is TGTGCCAGCAGTTACCCTGGGGGGGTCGAGCAGTACTTC. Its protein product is CASSYPGGVEQYF.

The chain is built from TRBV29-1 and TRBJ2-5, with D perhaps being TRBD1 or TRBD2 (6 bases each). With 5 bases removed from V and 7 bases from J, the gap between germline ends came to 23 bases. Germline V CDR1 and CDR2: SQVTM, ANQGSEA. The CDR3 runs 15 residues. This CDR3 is CSVTTRGLWIGTQYF. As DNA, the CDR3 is TGCAGCGTTACCACCCGGGGGCTTTGGATTGGGACCCAGTACTTC.

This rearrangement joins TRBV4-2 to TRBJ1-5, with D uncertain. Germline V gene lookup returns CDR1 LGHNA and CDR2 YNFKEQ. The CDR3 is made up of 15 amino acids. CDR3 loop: CVSNQVVADNQPQHF. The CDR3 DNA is TGTGTCAGTAACCAAGTTGTGGCAGACAATCAGCCCCAGCATTTT.

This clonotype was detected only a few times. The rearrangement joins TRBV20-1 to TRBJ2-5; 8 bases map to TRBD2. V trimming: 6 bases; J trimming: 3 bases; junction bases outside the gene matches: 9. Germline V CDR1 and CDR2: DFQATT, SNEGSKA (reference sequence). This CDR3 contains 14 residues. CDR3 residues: CSARGLDWEETQYF. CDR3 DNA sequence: TGCAGTGCCAGGGGACTAGATTGGGAAGAGACCCAGTACTTC.

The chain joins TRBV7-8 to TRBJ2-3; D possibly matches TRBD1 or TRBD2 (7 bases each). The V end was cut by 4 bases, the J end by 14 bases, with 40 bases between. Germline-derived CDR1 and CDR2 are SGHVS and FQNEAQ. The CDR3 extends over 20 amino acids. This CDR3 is CASSSPLVRGGLRRTDTWYF. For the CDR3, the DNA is TGTGCCAGCAGCTCCCCACTCGTCAGGGGGGGTTTGAGGCGCACAGATACGTGGTATTTT.

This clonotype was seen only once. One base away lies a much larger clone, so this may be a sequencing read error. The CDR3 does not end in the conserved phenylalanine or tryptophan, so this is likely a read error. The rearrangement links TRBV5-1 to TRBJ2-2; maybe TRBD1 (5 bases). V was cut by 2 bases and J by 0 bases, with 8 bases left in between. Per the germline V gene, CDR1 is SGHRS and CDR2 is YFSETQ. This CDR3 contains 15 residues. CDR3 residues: CASSLQAPNTGELFL. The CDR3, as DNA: TGCGCCAGCAGCTTACAGGCGCCGAACACCGGGGAGCTGTTTCTT.

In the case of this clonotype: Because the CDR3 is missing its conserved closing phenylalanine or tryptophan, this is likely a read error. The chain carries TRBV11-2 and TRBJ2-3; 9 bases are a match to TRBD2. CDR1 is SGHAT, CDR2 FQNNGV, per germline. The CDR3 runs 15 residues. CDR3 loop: CASSLREGGTDTQYL. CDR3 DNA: TGTGCCAGCAGCTTGCGGGAGGGGGGCACGGATACGCAGTATTTG.

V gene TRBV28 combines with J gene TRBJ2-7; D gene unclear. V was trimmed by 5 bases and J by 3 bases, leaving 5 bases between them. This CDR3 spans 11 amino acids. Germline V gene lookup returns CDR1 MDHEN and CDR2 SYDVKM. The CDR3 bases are TGTGCCAGCAGTGAACGCTACGAGCAGTACTTC. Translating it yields CASSERYEQYF. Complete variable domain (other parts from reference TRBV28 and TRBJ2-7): DVKVTQSSRYLVKRTGEKVFLECVQDMDHENMFWYRQDPGLGLRLIYFSYDVKMKEKGDIPEGYSVSREKKERFSLILESASTNQTSMYLCASSERYEQYFGPGTRLTVT.

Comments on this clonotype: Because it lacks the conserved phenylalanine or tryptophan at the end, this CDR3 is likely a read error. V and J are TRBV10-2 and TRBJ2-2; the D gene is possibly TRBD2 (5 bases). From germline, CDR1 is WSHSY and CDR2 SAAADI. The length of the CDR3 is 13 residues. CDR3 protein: CASSEDYTEELFI. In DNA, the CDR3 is TGCGCCAGCAGTGAAGACTACACCGAGGAGCTGTTTATT.

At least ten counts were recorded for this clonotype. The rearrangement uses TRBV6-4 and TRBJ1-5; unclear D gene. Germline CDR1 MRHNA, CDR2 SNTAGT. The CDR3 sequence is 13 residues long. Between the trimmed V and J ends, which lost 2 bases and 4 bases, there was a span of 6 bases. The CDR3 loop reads CASSDGGNQPQHF. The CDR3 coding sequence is TGTGCCAGCAGTGACGGAGGGAATCAGCCCCAGCATTTT.